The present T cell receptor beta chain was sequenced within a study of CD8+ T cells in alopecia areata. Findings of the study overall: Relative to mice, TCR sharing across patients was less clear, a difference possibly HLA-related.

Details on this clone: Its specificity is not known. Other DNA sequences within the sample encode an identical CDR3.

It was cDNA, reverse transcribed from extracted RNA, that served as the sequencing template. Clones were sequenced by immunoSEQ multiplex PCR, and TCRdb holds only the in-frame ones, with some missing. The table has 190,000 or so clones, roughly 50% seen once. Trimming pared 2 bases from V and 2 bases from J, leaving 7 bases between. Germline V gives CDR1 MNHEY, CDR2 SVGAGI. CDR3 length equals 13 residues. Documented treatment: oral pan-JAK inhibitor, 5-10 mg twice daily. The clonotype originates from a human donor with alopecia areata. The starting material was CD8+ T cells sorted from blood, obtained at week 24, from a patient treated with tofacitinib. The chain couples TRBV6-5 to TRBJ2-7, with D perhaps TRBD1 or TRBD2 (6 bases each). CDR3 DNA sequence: TGTGCCAGCAGTTACGGGGGGCCCTACGAGCAGTACTTC. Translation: CASSYGGPYEQYF.